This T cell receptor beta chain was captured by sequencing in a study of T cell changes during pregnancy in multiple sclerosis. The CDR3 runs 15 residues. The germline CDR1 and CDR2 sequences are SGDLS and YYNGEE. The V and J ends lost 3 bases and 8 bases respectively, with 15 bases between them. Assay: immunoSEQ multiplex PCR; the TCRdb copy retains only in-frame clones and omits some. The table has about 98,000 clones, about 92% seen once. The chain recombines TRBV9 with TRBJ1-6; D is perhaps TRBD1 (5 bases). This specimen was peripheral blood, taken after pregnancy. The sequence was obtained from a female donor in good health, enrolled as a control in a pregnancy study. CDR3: CASSEGHRRDSPLHF. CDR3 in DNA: TGTGCCAGCAGCGAGGGGCACAGGCGTGATTCACCCCTCCACTTT.